The present entry profiles one T cell receptor (beta chain) with its context. The data stem from a study of blood T cell repertoires in COVID-19. Turning to the study itself: From the United States, Italy and Spain came samples of acute and convalescent COVID-19. Nucleic acid was either cDNA or gDNA, and it came from T cells, B-cell-depleted T cells, or PBMCs.

Methods used by the authors: From reference gene primer amplification, estimates of nucleated cell counts were derived. Profiling relied on immunoSEQ multiplex PCR, and the TCRdb table lists in-frame clones only, not all of them. That table is the source of V, J and clone size, and D and trimming were worked out from the DNA. The table lists 200,000 to 250,000 clones, less than 85% of them singletons. Patients in Seattle were enrolled during active infection, then followed longitudinally. Germline V lookup: CDR1 SGHTA, CDR2 FQGTGA. This CDR3 region has 19 residues. V gave up 1 base and J gave up 2 bases, with 20 bases separating them.

Sequencing was carried out using peripheral blood. This sequence originates from an elderly woman with COVID-19, enrolled during active disease. This chain uses TRBV7-3 with TRBJ2-2; perhaps TRBD1 as D (6 bases). This CDR3 is CASSLKGVDRPINTGELFF. CDR3 nucleotides: TGTGCCAGCAGCTTAAAGGGGGTAGACAGGCCTATCAACACCGGGGAGCTGTTTTTT. The variable domain in full, with the rest retrieved from reference TRBV7-3 and TRBJ2-2, is GAGVSQTPSNKVTEKGKYVELRCDPISGHTALYWYRQSLGQGPEFLIYFQGTGAADDSGLPNDRFFAVRPEGSVSTLKIQRTERGDSAVYLCASSLKGVDRPINTGELFFGEGSRLTVL.